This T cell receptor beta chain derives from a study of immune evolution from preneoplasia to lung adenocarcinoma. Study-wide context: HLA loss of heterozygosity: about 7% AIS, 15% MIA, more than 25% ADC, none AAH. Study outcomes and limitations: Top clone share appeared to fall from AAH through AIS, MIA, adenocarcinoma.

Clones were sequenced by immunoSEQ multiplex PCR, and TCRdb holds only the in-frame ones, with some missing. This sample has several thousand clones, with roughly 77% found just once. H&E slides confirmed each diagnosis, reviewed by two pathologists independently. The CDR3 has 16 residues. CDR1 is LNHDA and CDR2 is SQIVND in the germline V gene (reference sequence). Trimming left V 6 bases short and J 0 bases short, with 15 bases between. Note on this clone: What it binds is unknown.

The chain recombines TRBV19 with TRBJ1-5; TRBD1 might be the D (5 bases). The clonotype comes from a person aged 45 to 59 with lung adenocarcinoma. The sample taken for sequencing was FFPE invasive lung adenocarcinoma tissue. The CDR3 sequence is CASRRGSSNSNQPQHF. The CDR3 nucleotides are TGTGCCAGTAGGAGGGGCAGCAGTAATAGCAATCAGCCCCAGCATTTT.